Below are 17 T cell receptor beta chains sequenced from a single sample in a study of cytomegalovirus exposure and HLA in healthy donors. A multiplex PCR was run with 60 Vbeta primers and 13 Jbeta primers. Sequenced by immunoSEQ multiplex PCR; TCRdb stores in-frame clones only, minus some. The sample records more than 100,000 clones, around 9% being singletons. The source material was PBMCs. The receptor set was obtained from a woman aged 40 to 55 in good health and CMV-seropositive.

The rearrangement links TRBV5-1 to TRBJ2-5; D may be TRBD2 (6 bases). In germline, CDR1 is SGHRS, CDR2 YFSETQ. V was cut by 0 bases and J by 11 bases, with 20 bases left in between. The CDR3 spans 15 residues. The CDR3 here is CASSLGGTGTGEQYF. In nucleotides, the CDR3 is TGCGCCAGCAGCTTGGGGGGCACAGGAACGGGGGAGCAGTACTTC.

This clone showed up just a few times. The chain carries TRBV4-3 and TRBJ1-6; 7 bases fit TRBD1. The CDR3 runs 14 residues. V lost 1 base and J lost 8; bases outside the gene matches: 2. CDR1 and CDR2 from the germline V gene are LGHNA and YSLEER. The CDR3 is CASSQGQGYSPLHF. CDR3 bases: TGCGCCAGCAGCCAAGGACAGGGTTATTCACCCCTCCACTTT.

The rearrangement uses TRBV27 and TRBJ2-2, with 10 bases lining up with TRBD1. Trimming removed 8 bases from V and 4 bases from J; junction bases left unmatched: 10. The CDR3 extends over 16 amino acids. The germline V gene has CDR1 MNHEY and CDR2 SMNVEV (reference sequence). The CDR3 coding sequence is TGTGCCAGCCATGCCGTGGGACAGGGGAGCACCGGGGAGCTGTTTTTT. It translates to CASHAVGQGSTGELFF.

This clone was picked up a small number of times. The chain has TRBV27 and TRBJ2-3, with D possibly TRBD1 on 6 matching bases. The length of the CDR3 is 14 residues. CDR1 MNHEY and CDR2 SMNVEV come from the germline V gene (reference sequence). Trimming took off 3 bases at V and 2 bases at J, with 9 bases between the two ends. The chain's CDR3 is CASSLGAITDTQYF. The CDR3 DNA sequence: TGTGCCAGCAGTTTGGGGGCGATCACAGATACGCAGTATTTT.

V usage is TRBV5-1 and J usage is TRBJ2-5, with D perhaps matching TRBD1 (6 bases). The CDR3 extends over 15 amino acids. Trimming stripped 0 bases from V and 5 bases from J, with 14 bases between. The germline V gene encodes CDR1 SGHRS and CDR2 YFSETQ. The DNA for the CDR3 is TGCGCCAGCAGCTTGGCGCAGGGGCCGGGGGAGACCCAGTACTTC. It is translated as CASSLAQGPGETQYF.

The V call is TRBV15, the J call TRBJ2-1, with a possible D match to TRBD1 (5 bases). CDR1 and CDR2 (germline): LNHNV, YYDKDF (reference sequence). V was cut by 1 base and J by 8 bases, with 12 bases left in between. This CDR3 is built from 14 residues. The CDR3 sequence: CATSRGQGLDEQFF. The CDR3 DNA follows: TGTGCCACCAGCAGAGGCCAGGGTCTTGATGAGCAGTTCTTC.

The rearrangement joins TRBV5-8 to TRBJ2-1; 15 bases match TRBD2. The CDR3 contains 15 residues. From germline, CDR1 is SGHTS and CDR2 YDEGEE. V was pared by 4 bases and J by 10 bases, with 6 bases of the junction left unmatched. The CDR3: CASSRGLAGGLEQFF. DNA of the CDR3: TGTGCCAGCAGCCGAGGACTAGCGGGGGGGCTCGAGCAGTTCTTC.

The V gene is TRBV19, the J gene TRBJ1-6, with D unresolved. Per the germline V gene, CDR1 is LNHDA and CDR2 is SQIVND (reference sequence). V lost 5 bases and J lost 0, with 11 bases in between. The CDR3 has 16 residues. CDR3 coding DNA: TGTGCCAGTAGTTCTACTCTAAGCTCCTATAATTCACCCCTCCACTTT. It translates to CASSSTLSSYNSPLHF.

This chain uses TRBV10-3 with TRBJ2-1; 8 nucleotides agree with TRBD2. The trim removed 2 bases at V and 10 bases at J, leaving 4 bases unmatched. The CDR3 covers 13 residues. Germline loops: CDR1 ENHRY, CDR2 SYGVKD. The CDR3 nucleotides read TGTGCCATCAGTGAGCCTCGGGGGGGGGAGCAGTTCTTC. Encoded protein: CAISEPRGGEQFF.

This sequence joins TRBV5-1 and TRBJ2-2; TRBD1 might be the D (6 bases). The germline CDR1 and CDR2 sequences are SGHRS and YFSETQ. The V end lost 4 bases, the J end lost 6 bases, and 10 bases lay between the germline ends. This CDR3 has 13 residues. The CDR3 nucleotides are TGCGCCAGCAGCCGGACAGATTCCGGGGAGCTGTTTTTT. It codes for CASSRTDSGELFF.

J is TRBJ2-7 and V is TRBV19, with 9 nucleotides matching TRBD1. Germline V gene data show CDR1 as LNHDA and CDR2 as SQIVND (reference sequence). The CDR3 spans 14 residues. Unmatched junction bases numbered 9, after V lost 6 bases and J lost 6 bases. The CDR3 is CASRLGQGLGEQYF. The CDR3 nucleotides read TGTGCCAGTAGGTTGGGACAGGGCCTTGGCGAGCAGTACTTC.

This clone was counted only a few times. The gene calls are TRBV6-5 and TRBJ1-1; 7 nucleotides match TRBD1. This CDR3 has 13 amino acids. The V and J ends lost 0 bases and 6 bases, in that order; junction bases with no gene match: 1. CDR1 is MNHEY, CDR2 SVGAGI, per germline. CDR3 coding DNA: TGTGCCAGCAGTTACTCGGGACAGCCTGAAGCTTTCTTT. This codes for CASSYSGQPEAFF.

This clone was seen a handful of times. The rearrangement links TRBV7-9 to TRBJ2-3, with TRBD2 matching over 15 bases. The CDR3 covers 15 residues. Germline V gene data show CDR1 as SEHNR and CDR2 as FQNEAQ (reference sequence). V lost 4 bases to trimming and J lost 5 bases; unmatched junction nucleotides: 1. CDR3 nucleotides: TGTGCCAGCAGCTCGGGACTAGCGGGGGGAGATACGCAGTATTTT. Its protein is CASSSGLAGGDTQYF. Full variable domain (remainder filled in from reference TRBV7-9 and TRBJ2-3): DTGVSQNPRHKITKRGQNVTFRCDPISEHNRLYWYRQTLGQGPEFLTYFQNEAQLEKSRLLSDRFSAERPKGSFSTLEIQRTEQGDSAMYLCASSSGLAGGDTQYFGPGTRLTVL.

This clone was seen more than once but under ten times. CDR3 bases: TGTGCCAGCTCACCACCGGGGGACAGGATGAACTATGGCTACACCTTC. This encodes CASSPPGDRMNYGYTF. The chain recombines TRBV18 with TRBJ1-2; 8 nucleotides agree with TRBD1. V dropped 0 bases and J dropped 2; count of bases not matched to a gene: 5. The CDR3 length is 16 residues. The germline gives CDR1 KGHSH, CDR2 LQKENI.

The CDR3 spells CASSFRVAGTDTQYF. DNA for the CDR3: TGCGCCAGCAGCTTCAGGGTCGCTGGCACAGATACGCAGTATTTT. This sequence joins TRBV5-1 and TRBJ2-3; TRBD1 is a possible D gene (5 bases). The CDR3 is 15 residues long. V was cut by 2 bases and J by 1 base, with 11 bases left in between. Germline CDR1 is SGHRS and CDR2 is YFSETQ.

This clone was detected only a few times. The chain combines TRBV7-9 with TRBJ1-2; no clear D gene. The V gene lost 5 bases and the J gene lost 4 bases, with 11 bases spanning the gap. From germline, CDR1 is SEHNR and CDR2 FQNEAQ (reference sequence). The CDR3 length is 13 residues. CDR3 loop: CASSPSAAYGYTF. The CDR3, as DNA: TGTGCCAGCAGCCCTAGCGCGGCCTATGGCTACACCTTC.

The V call is TRBV2, the J call TRBJ2-1; TRBD1 matches at 7 bases. This CDR3 has 14 residues. Per germline, CDR1 SNHLY and CDR2 FYNNEI. V was clipped by 9 bases and J by 0 bases; unmatched bases: 5. CDR3 region: CASKGDSSYNEQFF. CDR3 coding DNA: TGTGCCAGTAAAGGGGACAGCTCCTACAATGAGCAGTTCTTC. The complete variable domain, with remaining parts taken from reference TRBV2 and TRBJ2-1, reads EPEVTQTPSHQVTQMGQEVILRCVPISNHLYFYWYRQILGQKVEFLVSFYNNEISEKSEIFDDQFSVERPDGSNFTLKIRSTKLEDSAMYFCASKGDSSYNEQFFGPGTRLTVL.